The 14 T cell receptor beta chains given below trace back to one sample, sequenced in a study of blood T cell repertoires in COVID-19. Assay used: immunoSEQ multiplex PCR; TCRdb lists only in-frame clones, some missing. Here the sample spans 100,000 or so clones, about 85% being singletons. The sample was peripheral blood. Receptor source: a human donor in a cohort sampled during active COVID-19.

The genes are TRBV7-8 and TRBJ1-5, with a possible D match to TRBD1 (5 bases). The CDR3 length is 16 residues. The V and J ends lost 5 bases and 1 base respectively, with 15 bases between them. Germline CDR1 is SGHVS and CDR2 is FQNEAQ. The CDR3 DNA reads as TGTGCCAGCAGCCAGATGCAGGGAAGGAGCAATCAGCCCCAGCATTTT. It codes for CASSQMQGRSNQPQHF.

There are a few counts of this clone. This sequence joins TRBV7-8 and TRBJ2-6; perhaps TRBD2 as D (7 bases). CDR1 is SGHVS and CDR2 is FQNEAQ in the germline V gene. The CDR3 has 21 amino acids. V lost 0 bases to trimming and J lost 0 bases, with 21 bases between them. CDR3 sequence reads: CASSLAWRGGQASSGANVLTF. The DNA of the CDR3 is TGTGCCAGCAGCTTAGCGTGGAGGGGGGGCCAGGCGAGCTCTGGGGCCAACGTCCTGACTTTC.

This sequence joins TRBV11-3 and TRBJ2-1, with D perhaps matching TRBD2 (5 bases). Deletions cut 8 bases from V and 0 bases from J, with 17 bases between. Germline V gene sequence: CDR1 SGHNT, CDR2 YENEEA. CDR3 length: 16 residues. The CDR3 region has the DNA TGTGCCAGCTCCGGGGAAGGTTCCAGCTCCTACAATGAGCAGTTCTTC. The encoded protein is CASSGEGSSSYNEQFF.

The V and J genes are TRBV19 and TRBJ2-5; 7 bases line up with TRBD2. Germline CDR1 LNHDA, CDR2 SQIVND (reference sequence). J lost 5 bases, V lost 3 bases, and 9 bases had no gene match. The length of the CDR3 is 15 residues. The CDR3 spells CASSMSGLAEETQYF. In DNA, the CDR3 is TGTGCCAGTAGTATGTCTGGGCTAGCGGAGGAGACCCAGTACTTC. Full variable domain (remainder filled in from reference TRBV19 and TRBJ2-5): DGGITQSPKYLFRKEGQNVTLSCEQNLNHDAMYWYRQDPGQGLRLIYYSQIVNDFQKGDIAEGYSVSREKKESFPLTVTSAQKNPTAFYLCASSMSGLAEETQYFGPGTRLLVL.

The J gene is TRBJ1-6, the V gene TRBV12-3 or TRBV12-4; D unclear. Trimming shortened V by 2 bases and J by 14 bases, and 10 bases separated the two germline ends. This CDR3 has 12 residues. The CDR3 DNA reads as TGTGCCAGCAGTTTACGATTCCGAGCCCTCCACTTT. As protein: CASSLRFRALHF.

The chain uses TRBV7-9 and TRBJ2-5; 9 bases agree with TRBD2. V shed 0 bases and J 4 bases; nucleotides not matched to a gene: 6. From germline, CDR1 is SEHNR and CDR2 FQNEAQ (reference sequence). The CDR3 has 16 residues. CDR3 region: CASSLAVAGVGETQYF. The CDR3 nucleotides are TGTGCCAGCAGCTTAGCGGTAGCGGGAGTTGGAGAGACCCAGTACTTC.

The CDR3 bases are TGCGCCAGCAGCCAAGGGCCGAACACTGAAGCTTTCTTT. Its translation: CASSQGPNTEAFF. This chain connects TRBV4-1 to TRBJ1-1, with no clear D. Germline V gives CDR1 MGHRA, CDR2 YSYEKL. The CDR3 extends over 13 amino acids. V gave up 1 base and J gave up 1 base, with 4 bases separating them.

The chain employs TRBV28 and TRBJ1-4; weak D call: TRBD1 (5 bases). This CDR3 is 16 amino acids long. Germline loops: CDR1 MDHEN, CDR2 SYDVKM. Trimming took off 5 bases at V and 5 bases at J, with 18 bases between the two ends. The CDR3: CASSTHGGGRNEKLFF. CDR3 sequence (DNA): TGTGCCAGCAGTACCCACGGGGGAGGCAGAAATGAAAAACTGTTTTTT.

V usage is TRBV2 and J usage is TRBJ2-1; TRBD2 matches at 7 bases. The CDR3 runs 15 residues. Per germline, CDR1 SNHLY and CDR2 FYNNEI. V shed 6 bases and J 2 bases; nucleotides not matched to a gene: 7. CDR3 DNA sequence: TGTGCCAGCAGCCTAGCGGCAGCCACCTACAATGAGCAGTTCTTC. Encoded protein: CASSLAAATYNEQFF. Full variable domain (missing parts from reference TRBV2 and TRBJ2-1): EPEVTQTPSHQVTQMGQEVILRCVPISNHLYFYWYRQILGQKVEFLVSFYNNEISEKSEIFDDQFSVERPDGSNFTLKIRSTKLEDSAMYFCASSLAAATYNEQFFGPGTRLTVL.

This clone was recorded a few times. This sequence joins TRBV15 and TRBJ1-3; 7 nucleotides agree with TRBD1. The germline V gene has CDR1 LNHNV and CDR2 YYDKDF (reference sequence). V lost 5 bases and J lost 1; bases outside the gene matches: 8. The CDR3 has 16 amino acids. The CDR3 sequence is CATSPSLDRSGNTIYF. CDR3 nucleotides: TGTGCCACCAGCCCCAGCCTGGACAGGTCTGGAAACACCATATATTTT.

This sequence joins TRBV7-2 and TRBJ2-3; 11 bases match TRBD1. V was pared by 5 bases and J by 3 bases, with 4 bases of the junction left unmatched. CDR1 and CDR2 (germline): SGHTA, FQGNSA. The CDR3 has 15 residues. CDR3 nucleotides: TGTGCCAGCAGCACCGGACAGGGGGCAACAGATACGCAGTATTTT. Encoded protein: CASSTGQGATDTQYF.

V usage is TRBV28 and J usage is TRBJ2-7, with 9 positions matching TRBD1. Trimming removed 6 bases from V and 3 bases from J; junction bases left unmatched: 12. This CDR3 spans 16 amino acids. The V gene's germline CDR1 is MDHEN and CDR2 SYDVKM. The CDR3 sequence: CASSSPGQGNLYEQYF. The CDR3 nucleotides are TGTGCCAGCAGCTCCCCGGGACAGGGAAATCTCTACGAGCAGTACTTC.

The V gene is TRBV5-5, the J gene TRBJ1-5; D call uncertain. The CDR3 totals 13 residues. Germline CDR1 SGHKS, CDR2 YYEKEE (reference sequence). Deletions cut 2 bases from V and 2 bases from J, with 5 bases between. CDR3 bases: TGTGCCAGCAGCTTCTATCGCAATCAGCCCCAGCATTTT. It specifies CASSFYRNQPQHF.

The chain has TRBV11-2 and TRBJ2-1, with 7 bases aligning to TRBD2. This CDR3 is 16 amino acids long. CDR1 is SGHAT, CDR2 FQNNGV, per germline. V gave up 0 bases and J gave up 3 bases; unmatched junction bases: 5. The CDR3 region has the DNA TGTGCCAGCAGCTTAGAACCCGGGAGGTACTACAATGAGCAGTTCTTC. The encoded protein is CASSLEPGRYYNEQFF.